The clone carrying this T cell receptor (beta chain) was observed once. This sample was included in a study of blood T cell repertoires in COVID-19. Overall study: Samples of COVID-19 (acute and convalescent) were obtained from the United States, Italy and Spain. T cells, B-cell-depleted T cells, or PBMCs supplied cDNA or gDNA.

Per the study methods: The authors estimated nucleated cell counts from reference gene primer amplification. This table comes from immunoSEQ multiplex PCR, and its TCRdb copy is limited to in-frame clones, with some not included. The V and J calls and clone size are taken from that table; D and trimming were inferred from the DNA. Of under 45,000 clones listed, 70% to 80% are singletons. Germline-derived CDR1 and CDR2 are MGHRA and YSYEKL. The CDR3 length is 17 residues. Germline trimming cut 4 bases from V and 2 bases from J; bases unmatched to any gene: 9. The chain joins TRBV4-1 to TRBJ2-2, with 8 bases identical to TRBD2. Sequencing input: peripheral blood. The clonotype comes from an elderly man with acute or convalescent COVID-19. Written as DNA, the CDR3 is TGCGCCAGCAGCCCTTCAAGCGGGGGAACAAACACCGGGGAGCTGTTTTTT. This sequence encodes CASSPSSGGTNTGELFF.